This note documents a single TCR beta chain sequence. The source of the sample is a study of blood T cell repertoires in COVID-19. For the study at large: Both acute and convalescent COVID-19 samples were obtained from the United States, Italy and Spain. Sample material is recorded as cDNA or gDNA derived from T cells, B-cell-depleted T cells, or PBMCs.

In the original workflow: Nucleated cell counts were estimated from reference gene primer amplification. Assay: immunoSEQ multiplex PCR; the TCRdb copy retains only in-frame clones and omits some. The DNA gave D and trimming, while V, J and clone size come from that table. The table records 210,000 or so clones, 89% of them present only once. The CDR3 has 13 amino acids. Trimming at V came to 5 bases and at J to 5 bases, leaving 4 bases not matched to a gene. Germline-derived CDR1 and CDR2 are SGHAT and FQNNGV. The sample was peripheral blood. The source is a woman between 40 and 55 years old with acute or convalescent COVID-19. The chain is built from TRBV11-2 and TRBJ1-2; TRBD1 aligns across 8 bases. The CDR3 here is CASSIGQGYGYTF. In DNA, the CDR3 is TGTGCCAGCAGCATTGGACAGGGATATGGCTACACCTTC.